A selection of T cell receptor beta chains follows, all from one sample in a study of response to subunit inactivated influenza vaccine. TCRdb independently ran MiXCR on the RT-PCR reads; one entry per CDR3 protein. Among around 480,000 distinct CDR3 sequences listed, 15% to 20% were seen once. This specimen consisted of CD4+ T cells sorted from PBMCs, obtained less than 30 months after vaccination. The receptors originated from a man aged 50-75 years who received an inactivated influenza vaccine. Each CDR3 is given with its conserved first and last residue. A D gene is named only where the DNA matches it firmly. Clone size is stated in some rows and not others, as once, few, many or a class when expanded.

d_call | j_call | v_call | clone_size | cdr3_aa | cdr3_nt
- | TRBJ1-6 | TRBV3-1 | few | CASSPRTESPLHF | TGTGCCAGCAGCCCTCGGACAGAATCACCCCTCCACTTT
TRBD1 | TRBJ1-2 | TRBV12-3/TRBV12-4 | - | CASSAGTGMYGYTF | TGTGCCAGCAGCGCCGGGACAGGGATGTATGGCTACACCTTC
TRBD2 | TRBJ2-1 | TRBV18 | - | CASSRLGLAGGREQFF | TGTGCCAGCTCACGTTTGGGACTAGCGGGAGGGCGTGAGCAGTTCTTC
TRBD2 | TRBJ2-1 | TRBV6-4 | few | CASSEQTSGGEQFF | TGTGCCAGCAGTGAGCAGACTAGCGGGGGGGAGCAGTTCTTC
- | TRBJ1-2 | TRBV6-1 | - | CASNPRDGYYGYTF | TGTGCCAGCAACCCACGGGACGGCTACTATGGCTACACCTTC
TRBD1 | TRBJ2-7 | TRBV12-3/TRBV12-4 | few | CASSFGNPADRFPYEQYF | TGTGCCAGCAGTTTCGGCAATCCCGCGGACAGGTTTCCCTACGAGCAGTACTTC
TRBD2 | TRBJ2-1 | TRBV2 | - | CASSVLGLAGNEQFF | TGTGCCAGCAGTGTGTTGGGACTAGCAGGCAATGAGCAGTTCTTC
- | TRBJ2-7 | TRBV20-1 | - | CSARDSRRVTYEQYF | TGCAGTGCTAGAGATTCCCGGCGGGTAACCTACGAGCAGTACTTC
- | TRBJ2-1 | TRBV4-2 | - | CASSQDDLTYNEQFF | TGTGCCAGCAGCCAAGATGACTTGACCTACAATGAGCAGTTCTTC
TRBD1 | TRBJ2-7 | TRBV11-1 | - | CASSPGTGAMYEQYF | TGTGCCAGCAGCCCTGGGACAGGGGCGATGTACGAGCAGTACTTC
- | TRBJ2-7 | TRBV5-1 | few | CASSSTTGLNTYEQYF | TGCGCCAGCAGCTCAACAACGGGACTTAACACCTACGAGCAGTACTTC
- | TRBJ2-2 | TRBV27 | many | CASSRGANTGELFF | TGTGCCAGCAGCCGGGGAGCGAACACCGGGGAGCTGTTTTTT
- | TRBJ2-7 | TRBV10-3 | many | CAISELPGVGNEQYF | TGTGCCATCAGTGAGTTGCCAGGGGTCGGGAACGAGCAGTACTTC
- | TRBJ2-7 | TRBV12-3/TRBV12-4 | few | CASSFGARRLEQYF | TGTGCCAGCAGTTTCGGAGCGCGTCGCCTCGAGCAGTACTTC
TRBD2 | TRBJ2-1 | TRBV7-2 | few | CAGRGDYNEQFF | TGTGCCGGCCGGGGGGACTACAATGAGCAGTTCTTC
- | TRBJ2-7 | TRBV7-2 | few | CASSPRWLSPYEQYF | TGTGCCAGCAGCCCCCGCTGGCTCAGCCCCTACGAGCAGTACTTC
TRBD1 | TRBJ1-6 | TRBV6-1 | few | CASRWTGKGSPLHF | TGTGCCAGCAGATGGACAGGGAAGGGTTCACCCCTCCACTTT
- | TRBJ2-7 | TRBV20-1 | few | CSATQPSGYEQYF | TGCAGTGCCACTCAGCCGTCGGGTTACGAGCAGTACTTC
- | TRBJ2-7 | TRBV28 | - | CASSLIHVPYEQYF | TGTGCCAGCAGTTTAATACATGTCCCCTACGAGCAGTACTTC
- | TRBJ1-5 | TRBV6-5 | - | CASSYSTEYSNQPQHF | TGTGCCAGCAGTTACTCGACGGAGTATAGCAATCAGCCCCAGCATTTT
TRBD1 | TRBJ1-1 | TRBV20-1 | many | CSARTGLNTEAFF | TGCAGTGCTAGGACAGGGCTGAACACTGAAGCTTTCTTT
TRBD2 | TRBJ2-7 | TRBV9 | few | CASSTFSSGAYEQYF | TGTGCCAGCAGCACCTTTTCTAGCGGAGCCTACGAGCAGTACTTC
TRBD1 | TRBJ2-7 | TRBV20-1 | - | CSASRDRVHEQYF | TGCAGTGCTAGCCGGGACAGGGTACACGAGCAGTACTTC
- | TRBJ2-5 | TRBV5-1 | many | CASSLDRETQYF | TGTGCCAGCAGCTTAGATCGGGAGACCCAGTACTTC
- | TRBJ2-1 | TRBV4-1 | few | CASSQELGILDEQFF | TGCGCCAGCAGCCAAGAACTCGGCATCCTTGATGAGCAGTTCTTC
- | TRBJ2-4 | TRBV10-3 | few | CAISESSQYF | TGTGCCATCAGTGAGTCGTCTCAGTACTTC
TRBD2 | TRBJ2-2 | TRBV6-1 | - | CASWTSGNTGELFF | TGTGCCAGTTGGACTAGCGGGAACACCGGGGAGCTGTTTTTT
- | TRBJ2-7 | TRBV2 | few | CASIPRRDSHYEQYF | TGTGCCAGCATTCCACGGAGGGACTCCCACTACGAGCAGTACTTC
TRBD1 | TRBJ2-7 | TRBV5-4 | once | CASSTGTESSYEQYF | TGTGCCAGCAGCACCGGGACAGAGAGCTCCTACGAGCAGTACTTC
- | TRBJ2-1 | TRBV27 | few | CASSLKAASYNEQFF | TGTGCCAGCAGTTTAAAGGCGGCGTCCTACAATGAGCAGTTCTTC
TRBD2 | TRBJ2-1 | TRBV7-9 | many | CASTRASGYHPFF | TGTGCCAGCACTAGGGCTAGCGGGTATCACCCGTTCTTC
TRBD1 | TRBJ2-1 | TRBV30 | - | CACRTGSDPYNEQFF | TGTGCCTGTCGGACAGGGAGTGACCCCTACAATGAGCAGTTCTTC